What follows are 27 T cell receptor beta chains derived from one specimen sequenced in a study of cytomegalovirus exposure and HLA in healthy donors. The PCR made use of 60 Vbeta and 13 Jbeta primers. Sequencing was performed with immunoSEQ multiplex PCR; in TCRdb, only in-frame clones are kept and a portion is missing. Of roughly 200,000 clones in the sample, roughly 80% were seen once. The sequenced material came from PBMCs. These receptors originate from a woman in her 50s in good health and CMV-seronegative.

This chain links TRBV7-3 with TRBJ1-1; D is unresolved. V lost 1 base, J lost 8 bases, and 11 bases lay in between. The CDR3 covers 13 residues. The V gene's germline CDR1 is SGHTA and CDR2 FQGTGA. DNA for the CDR3: TGTGCCAGCAGCTTAAAAGGACTCCCCGAAGCTTTCTTT. This encodes CASSLKGLPEAFF.

This clone turned up a few times. The rearrangement uses TRBV4-2 and TRBJ2-5, with TRBD2 identical over 7 bases. The end of the DNA is better explained by TRBJ2-7, so the J call may be wrong. Germline V gene sequence: CDR1 LGHNA, CDR2 YNFKEQ. The CDR3 spans 16 residues. CDR3 amino acids: CASSQGTGGTSYEQYF. DNA for the CDR3: TGTGCCAGCAGCCAAGGAACGGGAGGAACTTCCTACGAGCAGTACTTC.

V and J are TRBV6-5 and TRBJ1-1, with D possibly matching TRBD1 (6 bases). V lost 7 bases and J lost 5, with 11 bases in between. CDR1 MNHEY and CDR2 SVGAGI come from the germline V gene. The CDR3 length is 12 residues. CDR3 protein: CASTTGSTEAFF. CDR3 DNA sequence: TGTGCCAGCACAACAGGGAGTACTGAAGCTTTCTTT.

This clone showed up just a few times. The chain has TRBV21-1 and TRBJ1-4; the table calls TRBD1, which could not be checked here. TRBV21-1 is a documented pseudogene. The CDR3 sequence is 15 residues long. The CDR3 sequence is CASPWWGPKGEKLFF. The DNA for the CDR3 is TGTGCCAGCCCCTGGTGGGGCCCCAAGGGTGAAAAACTGTTTTTT.

The rearrangement links TRBV6-6 to TRBJ1-2; 8 bases match TRBD1. Losses at the gene ends were 7 bases for V and 3 bases for J; bases not matched to a gene: 7. In germline, CDR1 is MNHNY, CDR2 SVGAGI (reference sequence). The CDR3 is 14 amino acids. CDR3 nucleotide sequence: TGTGCCAGCAAAAGGACAGGGAGTGACTATGGCTACACCTTC. Protein sequence: CASKRTGSDYGYTF.

The rearrangement uses TRBV2 and TRBJ2-2; perhaps TRBD2 as D (5 bases). Germline V gene data show CDR1 as SNHLY and CDR2 as FYNNEI. CDR3 length: 17 amino acids. V was trimmed by 1 base and J by 3 bases, leaving 15 bases between them. The CDR3 loop reads CASSEEEAAVDTGELFF. In nucleotides, the CDR3 is TGTGCCAGCAGTGAAGAAGAAGCGGCCGTTGACACCGGGGAGCTGTTTTTT. Full variable domain (missing parts from reference TRBV2 and TRBJ2-2): EPEVTQTPSHQVTQMGQEVILRCVPISNHLYFYWYRQILGQKVEFLVSFYNNEISEKSEIFDDQFSVERPDGSNFTLKIRSTKLEDSAMYFCASSEEEAAVDTGELFFGEGSRLTVL.

This rearrangement joins TRBV5-1 to TRBJ1-4, with TRBD1 identical over 8 bases. Germline loops: CDR1 SGHRS, CDR2 YFSETQ. V shed 4 bases, J shed 8 bases, and the junction held 4 bases outside the gene matches. The CDR3 extends over 13 amino acids. The CDR3 nucleotides read TGCGCCAGCAGCCGTGGACAGGGAGAAAAACTGTTTTTT. Translation: CASSRGQGEKLFF. Full variable domain (rest looked up from reference TRBV5-1 and TRBJ1-4): KAGVTQTPRYLIKTRGQQVTLSCSPISGHRSVSWYQQTPGQGLQFLFEYFSETQRNKGNFPGRFSGRQFSNSRSEMNVSTLELGDSALYLCASSRGQGEKLFFGSGTQLSVL.

V and J are TRBV10-1 and TRBJ2-6, with D possibly being TRBD2 (6 bases). Germline V gene lookup returns CDR1 WNHNN and CDR2 SYGVQD (reference sequence). The CDR3 has 16 residues. V lost 5 bases and J lost 0, with 11 bases in between. CDR3 loop: CASSPGGNSGANVLTF. Written as DNA, the CDR3 is TGCGCCAGCAGTCCCGGGGGAAACTCTGGGGCCAACGTCCTGACTTTC.

The gene calls are TRBV29-1 and TRBJ2-3, with TRBD2 identical over 12 bases. Germline CDR1 reads SQVTM; CDR2 reads ANQGSEA. V dropped 3 bases and J dropped 1; count of bases not matched to a gene: 5. This CDR3 comprises 16 residues. This CDR3 is CSVDSASGGGTDTQYF. The CDR3 DNA is TGCAGCGTTGATTCGGCTAGCGGGGGGGGCACAGATACGCAGTATTTT.

The genes are TRBV11-3 and TRBJ2-1, with D possibly being TRBD1 (6 bases). The CDR3 contains 13 residues. CDR1 is SGHNT, CDR2 YENEEA, per germline. The V and J ends lost 5 bases and 10 bases respectively, with 15 bases between them. The CDR3: CASSPHTGTEQFF. For the CDR3, the DNA is TGTGCCAGCAGCCCACATACCGGGACAGAGCAGTTCTTC.

The chain recombines TRBV7-2 with TRBJ1-3, with D maybe TRBD1 (6 bases). Trimming took off 6 bases at V and 4 bases at J, with 13 bases between the two ends. Looked up from germline, CDR1 is SGHTA and CDR2 is FQGNSA. The CDR3 spans 14 residues. The CDR3 region is CASRLQGPGNTIYF. The CDR3 region has the DNA TGTGCCAGCAGGCTACAGGGTCCAGGAAACACCATATATTTT.

J is TRBJ1-2 and V is TRBV29-1; no definite D call. V lost 7 bases to trimming and J lost 7 bases, with 16 bases between them. This CDR3 spans 12 amino acids. Germline values: CDR1 SQVTM, CDR2 ANQGSEA. The CDR3 nucleotides read TGCAGCGCTACCGTTGAGGTCCGTGGCTACACCTTC. Translated: CSATVEVRGYTF. Full variable domain (outside the CDR3, taken from reference TRBV29-1 and TRBJ1-2): SAVISQKPSRDICQRGTSLTIQCQVDSQVTMMFWYRQQPGQSLTLIATANQGSEATYESGFVIDKFPISRPNLTFSTLTVSNMSPEDSSIYLCSATVEVRGYTFGSGTRLTVV.

This clone was detected only a few times. The chain employs TRBV27 and TRBJ2-1; D gene unclear. The CDR3 has 14 amino acids. The V and J ends lost 1 base and 6 bases respectively, with 10 bases between them. CDR1 MNHEY and CDR2 SMNVEV come from the germline V gene (reference sequence). The CDR3 bases are TGTGCCAGCAGTTTATGGCTAGAATCCAATGAGCAGTTCTTC. It is translated as CASSLWLESNEQFF.

The V and J genes are TRBV18 and TRBJ2-2; TRBD2 matches 8 bases. CDR1 and CDR2 (germline): KGHSH, LQKENI. V lost 3 bases, J lost 4 bases, and 1 base stayed unmatched. CDR3 size: 14 residues. The CDR3 is CASSPGTSTGELFF. The CDR3 DNA reads as TGTGCCAGCTCACCCGGGACTAGCACCGGGGAGCTGTTTTTT.

V and J are TRBV14 and TRBJ2-3; TRBD2 aligns across 10 bases. With V trimmed by 3 bases and J by 4 bases, 16 bases remained unmatched. Germline CDR1 reads SGHDN; CDR2 reads FVKESK. CDR3 length equals 19 residues. This CDR3 is CASSHPGREREGPPDTQYF. The CDR3 bases are TGTGCCAGCAGCCACCCAGGACGAGAGCGGGAGGGCCCCCCAGATACGCAGTATTTT.

The chain joins TRBV6-4 to TRBJ2-1, with 9 bases lining up with TRBD2. The CDR3 sequence is 15 residues long. The V segment lost 4 bases and the J segment 3 bases; nucleotides outside the gene matches: 4. Germline CDR1 is MRHNA and CDR2 is SNTAGT. The CDR3 spells CASSVRGGDYNEQFF. The DNA for the CDR3 is TGTGCCAGCAGTGTGCGGGGGGGCGACTACAATGAGCAGTTCTTC.

This clone was picked up one time. The V gene is TRBV28, the J gene TRBJ2-4, with 11 nucleotides matching TRBD1. J gave up 6 bases and V 5 bases, and 6 bases lay outside the gene matches. This CDR3 is 15 amino acids long. Germline V gene sequence: CDR1 MDHEN, CDR2 SYDVKM. The CDR3 sequence is CASSLSGQGGNIQYF. CDR3 coding DNA: TGTGCCAGCAGTCTCTCGGGACAGGGGGGAAACATTCAGTACTTC.

The V call is TRBV12-5, the J call TRBJ2-5, with 7 bases that match TRBD2. CDR1 and CDR2 (germline): LGHNT, FRNRAP. Unmatched junction bases numbered 4, after V lost 5 bases and J lost 4 bases. The length of the CDR3 is 13 residues. CDR3: CASGQSGAETQYF. The CDR3 DNA sequence: TGTGCTAGTGGTCAGAGCGGGGCAGAGACCCAGTACTTC.

The V and J genes are TRBV6-5 and TRBJ1-5; D may be TRBD1 (5 bases). This CDR3 region has 14 residues. Germline V lookup: CDR1 MNHEY, CDR2 SVGAGI. The V end was cut by 6 bases, the J end by 0 bases, with 9 bases between. CDR3 residues: CASSPGFSNQPQHF. The CDR3 DNA follows: TGTGCCAGCAGCCCAGGGTTTAGCAATCAGCCCCAGCATTTT.

J is TRBJ2-5 and V is TRBV7-2; TRBD1 matches 7 bases. V lost 2 bases to trimming and J lost 5 bases; unmatched junction nucleotides: 14. Germline V lookup: CDR1 SGHTA, CDR2 FQGNSA. The CDR3 sequence is 17 residues long. This chain's CDR3 is CASSLYQTGRIAETQYF. As DNA, the CDR3 is TGTGCCAGCAGCTTATATCAGACAGGGAGAATTGCGGAGACCCAGTACTTC.

The V and J genes are TRBV29-1 and TRBJ2-7, with TRBD2 matching 13 bases. Trimming took 3 bases from V and 7 from J; bases not matched to a gene: 3. This CDR3 spans 13 amino acids. Germline CDR1 is SQVTM and CDR2 is ANQGSEA. The DNA for the CDR3 is TGCAGCGTTGATGGGACTAGCGGGGAAGAGCAGTACTTC. Translating gives CSVDGTSGEEQYF.

This clone was observed a handful of times. V gene TRBV27 combines with J gene TRBJ2-6; D is unresolved. This CDR3 region has 15 residues. CDR1 and CDR2 from the germline V gene are MNHEY and SMNVEV (reference sequence). Trimming took off 2 bases at V and 0 bases at J, with 5 bases between the two ends. In nucleotides, the CDR3 is TGTGCCAGCAGTTTAGGAGTCTCTGGGGCCAACGTCCTGACTTTC. Its protein product is CASSLGVSGANVLTF.

This clone occurred once. The chain uses TRBV28 and TRBJ1-4, with 7 bases aligning to TRBD1. Germline CDR1 is MDHEN and CDR2 is SYDVKM. Trimming cost V 6 bases and J 3 bases; bases outside gene matches: 7. This CDR3 is 15 amino acids long. The CDR3 sequence is CASRTPGGPNEKLFF. In nucleotides, the CDR3 is TGTGCCAGCAGGACACCAGGGGGGCCTAATGAAAAACTGTTTTTT.

CDR3 in DNA: TGCGCCAGCAGCTTGGTCCCAGGGTCCGTTCAGCCCCAGCATTTT. Translating gives CASSLVPGSVQPQHF. The genes are TRBV5-1 and TRBJ1-5; weak D call: TRBD1 (5 bases). There are 15 residues in the CDR3. Trimming shortened V by 0 bases and J by 6 bases, and 13 bases separated the two germline ends. CDR1 SGHRS and CDR2 YFSETQ come from the germline V gene. The full variable domain, with the rest looked up from reference TRBV5-1 and TRBJ1-5, is KAGVTQTPRYLIKTRGQQVTLSCSPISGHRSVSWYQQTPGQGLQFLFEYFSETQRNKGNFPGRFSGRQFSNSRSEMNVSTLELGDSALYLCASSLVPGSVQPQHFGDGTRLSIL.

This rearrangement joins TRBV30 to TRBJ2-7, with D possibly TRBD1 on 5 matching bases. V shed 5 bases and J shed 7 bases, with 12 bases lying between them. The CDR3 runs to 11 residues. Per the germline V gene, CDR1 is GTSNPN and CDR2 is SVGIG (reference sequence). This CDR3 is CAWSRVSEQYF. The CDR3 region has the DNA TGTGCCTGGTCCAGGGTGAGTGAGCAGTACTTC.

The table lists this clone with a few counts. The rearrangement joins TRBV14 to TRBJ2-2, with a tentative D call TRBD2 (6 bases). Germline V gene sequence: CDR1 SGHDN, CDR2 FVKESK. The CDR3 is 18 amino acids. V was pared by 0 bases and J by 1 base, with 15 bases between. The CDR3 sequence: CASSQDPLSGWNTGELFF. CDR3 DNA: TGTGCCAGCAGCCAAGACCCTCTCAGCGGGTGGAACACCGGGGAGCTGTTTTTT.

The CDR3 DNA is TGTGCCAGCAGCGTCCCCGGGGGGACAGATACGCAGTATTTT. Translating gives CASSVPGGTDTQYF. The chain is built from TRBV9 and TRBJ2-3, with 7 bases that match TRBD2. CDR1 is SGDLS, CDR2 YYNGEE, per germline. The CDR3 runs 14 residues. V lost 2 bases to trimming and J lost 3 bases; unmatched junction nucleotides: 3.